A single sample is the source of the 19 T cell receptor beta chains below, sequenced in a study of blood T cell repertoires in COVID-19. Sequencing used immunoSEQ multiplex PCR; TCRdb keeps in-frame clones, though not all of them. The sample has around 200,000 clones, over 75% seen once. Sequencing used peripheral blood. These receptors were collected from a man older than 75 with acute or convalescent COVID-19.

The chain is built from TRBV5-6 and TRBJ2-7, with TRBD1 identical over 7 bases. Germline lookup yields CDR1 SGHDT and CDR2 YYEEEE. With 4 bases clipped from V and 3 bases from J, the junction kept 4 bases outside the gene matches. The length of the CDR3 is 13 residues. CDR3 DNA sequence: TGTGCCAGCAGCGCCCGACAGGGCTACGAGCAGTACGTC. As protein: CASSARQGYEQYV.

V gene TRBV25-1 combines with J gene TRBJ2-3, with a weak D call TRBD2 (6 bases). Looked up from germline, CDR1 is MGHDK and CDR2 is SYGVNS. The CDR3 contains 15 residues. Trimming stripped 5 bases from V and 6 bases from J, with 18 bases between. DNA of the CDR3: TGTGCCAGCAGTCAAGGGGTCGGGAGCGGCGATACGCAGTATTTT. Translating gives CASSQGVGSGDTQYF.

This clone showed up just once. The chain is built from TRBV30 and TRBJ2-2; TRBD1 is a possible D gene (6 bases). Germline lookup yields CDR1 GTSNPN and CDR2 SVGIG (reference sequence). V lost 3 bases to trimming and J lost 7 bases, with 9 bases between them. This CDR3 spans 12 amino acids. This CDR3 reads CAWRRGNGELFF. CDR3 in DNA: TGTGCCTGGAGAAGGGGGAACGGGGAGCTGTTTTTT. The entire variable domain, with the rest obtained from reference TRBV30 and TRBJ2-2, is as follows: SQTIHQWPATLVQPVGSPLSLECTVEGTSNPNLYWYRQAAGRGLQLLFYSVGIGQISSEVPQNLSASRPQDRQFILSSKKLLLSDSGFYLCAWRRGNGELFFGEGSRLTVL.

The genes are TRBV6-6 and TRBJ1-4, with 7 bases fitting TRBD1. The V gene's germline CDR1 is MNHNY and CDR2 SVGAGI (reference sequence). The CDR3 is 15 residues long. V dropped 2 bases and J dropped 3; count of bases not matched to a gene: 3. For the CDR3, the DNA is TGTGCCAGCAGTTACCCGGGACAGCCTAATGAAAAACTGTTTTTT. Its protein product is CASSYPGQPNEKLFF.

The genes are TRBV18 and TRBJ1-4, with 10 bases identical to TRBD1. The germline V gene has CDR1 KGHSH and CDR2 LQKENI. Trimming removed 6 bases from V and 8 bases from J; junction bases left unmatched: 12. This CDR3 has 16 amino acids. The CDR3 coding sequence is TGTGCCAGCTCCCCCCCGGGACAGGGGCCCCGGGAAAAACTGTTTTTT. It translates to CASSPPGQGPREKLFF.

The rearrangement joins TRBV11-3 to TRBJ2-5; 9 bases fit TRBD2. The CDR3 is 17 amino acids. Germline CDR1 is SGHNT and CDR2 is YENEEA. Unmatched junction bases numbered 11, after V lost 1 base and J lost 5 bases. CDR3 sequence: CASSLGWLAGVQETQYF. In DNA, the CDR3 is TGTGCCAGCAGCTTAGGCTGGTTAGCGGGAGTTCAGGAGACCCAGTACTTC.

The V and J genes are TRBV12-3 or TRBV12-4 and TRBJ1-1, with D uncertain. V was trimmed by 5 bases and J by 11 bases, leaving 9 bases between them. The CDR3 consists of 10 residues. CDR3 sequence (DNA): TGTGCCAGCAGTGAAACCAGGGCTTTCTTT. This translates into CASSETRAFF.

The chain recombines TRBV11-2 with TRBJ2-1, with 11 bases matching TRBD1. V lost 5 bases to trimming and J lost 2 bases; unmatched junction nucleotides: 2. The CDR3 is made up of 15 amino acids. The germline V gene has CDR1 SGHAT and CDR2 FQNNGV. CDR3 residues: CASSRGQGAYNEQFF. Written as DNA, the CDR3 is TGTGCCAGCAGCCGGGGACAGGGGGCCTACAATGAGCAGTTCTTC.

J is TRBJ1-1 and V is TRBV6-1; a weak D match, TRBD1 (5 bases). Trimming shortened V by 0 bases and J by 8 bases, and 19 bases separated the two germline ends. The CDR3 runs to 16 residues. CDR1 and CDR2 from the germline V gene are MNHNS and SASEGT. The CDR3 DNA is TGTGCCAGCAGTGAAGCATGGGGTCCGGGGGGGAAAGAAGCTTTCTTT. Protein sequence: CASSEAWGPGGKEAFF.

The rearrangement links TRBV7-9 to TRBJ2-7; 7 bases fit TRBD1. Germline trimming cut 1 base from V and 0 bases from J; bases unmatched to any gene: 3. Germline V lookup: CDR1 SEHNR, CDR2 FQNEAQ (reference sequence). This CDR3 region has 15 residues. The CDR3 spells CASSLGTGVSYEQYF. CDR3 bases: TGTGCCAGCAGCTTAGGGACAGGCGTCTCCTACGAGCAGTACTTC.

V usage is TRBV29-1 and J usage is TRBJ1-1; D gene ambiguous. V lost 5 bases and J lost 3, with 16 bases in between. Per the germline V gene, CDR1 is SQVTM and CDR2 is ANQGSEA. The CDR3 has 14 residues. The CDR3 is CSVPEDFGDTEAFF. The CDR3 DNA is TGCAGCGTTCCTGAGGATTTCGGAGACACTGAAGCTTTCTTT.

This sequence joins TRBV18 and TRBJ2-5; possibly TRBD2 for D (5 bases). With 6 bases removed from V and 4 bases from J, the gap between germline ends came to 12 bases. Germline-derived CDR1 and CDR2 are KGHSH and LQKENI. This CDR3 region has 13 residues. The CDR3 DNA sequence: TGTGCCAGCTCGCCGAGGGAAAGAGAGACCCAGTACTTC. Encoded protein: CASSPRERETQYF.

The rearrangement links TRBV10-2 to TRBJ1-5, with D possibly matching TRBD1 (6 bases). The CDR3 is 14 amino acids. The germline V and J ends were trimmed by 3 bases and 5 bases, with 11 bases remaining between them. Germline CDR1 and CDR2: WSHSY and SAAADI. The CDR3 region is CASSEQGGDQPQHF. The CDR3 nucleotides read TGCGCCAGCAGTGAACAGGGAGGGGATCAGCCCCAGCATTTT.

This sequence joins TRBV19 and TRBJ1-3; unclear D gene. CDR3 length: 15 residues. The V end lost 4 bases, the J end lost 4 bases, and 14 bases lay between the germline ends. The germline gives CDR1 LNHDA, CDR2 SQIVND (reference sequence). CDR3 in amino acids: CASSKMGGGGNTIYF. CDR3 nucleotides: TGTGCCAGTAGTAAGATGGGAGGCGGCGGAAACACCATATATTTT. Supplemented by reference TRBV19 and TRBJ1-3, the full variable domain reads DGGITQSPKYLFRKEGQNVTLSCEQNLNHDAMYWYRQDPGQGLRLIYYSQIVNDFQKGDIAEGYSVSREKKESFPLTVTSAQKNPTAFYLCASSKMGGGGNTIYFGEGSWLTVV.

The rearrangement uses TRBV30 and TRBJ2-5, with 8 nucleotides matching TRBD2. The CDR3 is made up of 14 amino acids. The V gene end was trimmed by 0 bases and the J gene end by 5 bases; junction bases not matched to a gene: 5. Germline V gives CDR1 GTSNPN, CDR2 SVGIG (reference sequence). The CDR3 reads CAWSVGGRFETQYF. The CDR3 DNA sequence: TGTGCCTGGAGTGTAGGCGGGAGGTTTGAGACCCAGTACTTC.

The chain employs TRBV7-2 and TRBJ2-1; 10 positions agree with TRBD2. This CDR3 has 17 amino acids. CDR1 and CDR2 from the germline V gene are SGHTA and FQGNSA. The junction had 5 bases not matched to a gene; V was cut back by 0 bases and J by 3 bases. The CDR3, as DNA: TGTGCCAGCAGCTTAGCACCGGGACTAGCGCGCTACAATGAGCAGTTCTTC. It is translated as CASSLAPGLARYNEQFF. The full variable domain, rest sourced from reference TRBV7-2 and TRBJ2-1, is GAGVSQSPSNKVTEKGKDVELRCDPISGHTALYWYRQSLGQGLEFLIYFQGNSAPDKSGLPSDRFSAERTGGSVSTLTIQRTQQEDSAVYLCASSLAPGLARYNEQFFGPGTRLTVL.

The chain uses TRBV3-1 (or the pseudogene TRBV3-2) and TRBJ2-1; D might be TRBD1 (6 bases). The CDR3 is made up of 15 amino acids. V dropped 5 bases and J dropped 2 bases, with 13 bases sitting between them. Per the germline V gene, CDR1 is LGHDT and CDR2 is YNNKEL (reference sequence). CDR3 residues: CASSETGWAYNEQFF. The CDR3 DNA is TGTGCCAGCAGCGAAACAGGGTGGGCCTACAATGAGCAGTTCTTC.

This chain connects TRBV25-1 to TRBJ1-2; 11 nucleotides match TRBD1. There are 15 residues in the CDR3. V lost 4 bases and J lost 8; bases outside the gene matches: 9. Germline CDR1 and CDR2: MGHDK and SYGVNS. In DNA form, the CDR3 reads TGTGCCAGCAGTGGAAGCCAGGACAGGGGGCAAGGCTACACCTTC. Residues: CASSGSQDRGQGYTF.

The chain links TRBV10-3 to TRBJ2-1; 10 positions match TRBD2. Germline lookup yields CDR1 ENHRY and CDR2 SYGVKD. This CDR3 region has 14 residues. Trimming cost V 6 bases and J 3 bases; bases outside gene matches: 2. The CDR3: CAIRRLAGYNEQFF. CDR3 coding DNA: TGTGCCATCAGGCGACTAGCGGGCTACAATGAGCAGTTCTTC.